Following are 27 T cell receptor beta chains from one sample sequenced in a study of cytomegalovirus exposure and HLA in healthy donors. The PCR used 60 Vbeta and 13 Jbeta primers. Clones were read by immunoSEQ multiplex PCR, and TCRdb kept only the in-frame ones, dropping some. The profile shows more than 150,000 clones, 77% of them singletons. The sample was PBMCs. Receptors originate from a man aged 18 to 30 in good health and CMV-seronegative.

The chain uses TRBV10-3 and TRBJ2-1, with D maybe TRBD2 (6 bases). CDR3 length equals 15 residues. Germline V gene data show CDR1 as ENHRY and CDR2 as SYGVKD. V shed 0 bases and J shed 10 bases, with 16 bases lying between them. This chain's CDR3 is CAISESTSRQSEQFF. CDR3 in DNA: TGTGCCATCAGTGAGTCAACTAGCCGACAATCGGAGCAGTTCTTC.

The rearrangement links TRBV5-6 to TRBJ2-5; 10 bases agree with TRBD2. After removal of 4 bases from V and 5 bases from J, the junction contained 17 bases not matched to a gene. There are 18 residues in the CDR3. In germline, CDR1 is SGHDT, CDR2 YYEEEE. The CDR3 loop reads CASSPLSGGDVMVETQYF. In nucleotides, the CDR3 is TGTGCCAGCAGCCCTCTGAGCGGGGGGGATGTGATGGTGGAGACCCAGTACTTC.

The genes are TRBV5-6 and TRBJ2-6; D might be TRBD2 (6 bases). Germline CDR1 is SGHDT and CDR2 is YYEEEE. The CDR3 consists of 19 residues. V dropped 0 bases and J dropped 0 bases, with 16 bases sitting between them. The CDR3 region has the DNA TGTGCCAGCAGCTTGGCCTGGGCGGGGCTGAGCTCTGGGGCCAACGTCCTGACTTTC. This translates into CASSLAWAGLSSGANVLTF.

The chain joins TRBV11-2 to TRBJ2-3; D remains ambiguous. The germline V and J ends were trimmed by 5 bases and 5 bases, with 8 bases remaining between them. The CDR3 totals 12 residues. CDR1 and CDR2 (germline): SGHAT, FQNNGV. CDR3 coding DNA: TGTGCCAGCAGCGTATCGGTAGATACGCAGTATTTT. Translating it yields CASSVSVDTQYF.

This chain links TRBV6-6 with TRBJ1-1, with 8 bases aligning to TRBD1. The CDR3 length is 14 residues. With 6 bases clipped from V and 4 bases from J, the junction kept 7 bases outside the gene matches. Germline V gives CDR1 MNHNY, CDR2 SVGAGI (reference sequence). The CDR3 region has the DNA TGTGCCAGCAGGCCACAGGGGGTGAGCACTGAAGCTTTCTTT. Residues: CASRPQGVSTEAFF.

The chain carries TRBV6-5 and TRBJ1-2; 7 bases are a match to TRBD1. In germline, CDR1 is MNHEY, CDR2 SVGAGI. The CDR3 extends over 13 amino acids. Unmatched junction bases numbered 3, after V lost 6 bases and J lost 2 bases. The CDR3 protein is CASRQTGNYGYTF. DNA of the CDR3: TGTGCCAGCAGGCAGACAGGGAACTATGGCTACACCTTC.

The chain is built from TRBV5-1 and TRBJ1-2; 9 positions agree with TRBD1. CDR3 length: 14 amino acids. The J segment lost 4 bases and the V segment lost 7 bases, leaving 8 bases of the junction unmatched. The germline gives CDR1 SGHRS, CDR2 YFSETQ. CDR3 coding DNA: TGCGCCAGCGGCCGGGGACAGGGCATCTATGGCTACACCTTC. Translated, it gives CASGRGQGIYGYTF.

This clone has ten or more counts. V gene TRBV11-3 combines with J gene TRBJ1-2, with D unclear. Per germline, CDR1 SGHNT and CDR2 YENEEA. CDR3 length: 15 amino acids. Trimming left V 5 bases short and J 4 bases short, with 17 bases between. The CDR3 region is CASSPEGGIGYGYTF. CDR3 DNA: TGTGCCAGCAGCCCGGAGGGAGGGATAGGCTATGGCTACACCTTC.

V usage is TRBV11-2 and J usage is TRBJ2-1, with 9 nucleotides matching TRBD2. Germline-derived CDR1 and CDR2 are SGHAT and FQNNGV. The CDR3 has 15 residues. Trimming cost V 3 bases and J 8 bases; bases outside gene matches: 8. CDR3: CASSLIGAGGDEQFF. CDR3 DNA: TGTGCCAGCAGCTTGATCGGGGCGGGAGGGGATGAGCAGTTCTTC.

The chain links TRBV6-5 to TRBJ1-4; 8 bases match TRBD1. With 3 bases clipped from V and 7 bases from J, the junction kept 4 bases outside the gene matches. The germline V gene encodes CDR1 MNHEY and CDR2 SVGAGI. The length of the CDR3 is 14 residues. CDR3 amino acids: CASSYRGTGEKLFF. The CDR3 coding sequence is TGTGCCAGCAGTTATAGGGGGACAGGTGAAAAACTGTTTTTT.

V usage is TRBV25-1 and J usage is TRBJ2-7; D may be TRBD1 (5 bases). The V end lost 2 bases, the J end lost 3 bases, and 8 bases lay between the germline ends. The germline CDR1 and CDR2 sequences are MGHDK and SYGVNS. The CDR3 loop spans 13 amino acids. CDR3 residues: CASSEGAVYEQYF. The CDR3 nucleotides read TGTGCCAGCAGTGAAGGGGCAGTCTACGAGCAGTACTTC.

The chain recombines TRBV13 with TRBJ2-1, with 9 bases identical to TRBD2. Germline V gives CDR1 PRHDT, CDR2 FYEKMQ (reference sequence). The ends lost 2 bases at V and 8 bases at J; junction bases unmatched: 7. The CDR3 totals 15 residues. The DNA for the CDR3 is TGTGCCAGCAGCTTAAGTAGCGGGAGCGGCTATGAGCAGTTCTTC. Translating it yields CASSLSSGSGYEQFF.

The rearrangement joins TRBV6-5 to TRBJ1-2; D perhaps matches TRBD1 (5 bases). Germline V gene data show CDR1 as MNHEY and CDR2 as SVGAGI. The CDR3 runs 15 residues. Trimming took off 6 bases at V and 2 bases at J, with 16 bases between the two ends. The CDR3 region is CASRLKPDSNYGYTF. In nucleotides, the CDR3 is TGTGCCAGCAGGCTTAAACCCGACAGCAACTATGGCTACACCTTC.

This rearrangement joins TRBV5-4 to TRBJ1-2; D is uncertain. CDR3 length: 14 residues. Germline V CDR1 and CDR2: SGHNT, YYREEE (reference sequence). Trimming cost V 0 bases and J 4 bases, with 10 bases left between them. CDR3 bases: TGTGCCAGCAGCTTGGCCGCAGGCCTCTATGGCTACACCTTC. This encodes CASSLAAGLYGYTF.

The chain combines TRBV11-3 with TRBJ1-4, with D hard to call. Germline V gene data show CDR1 as SGHNT and CDR2 as YENEEA. V was cut by 2 bases and J by 8 bases, with 18 bases left in between. CDR3 length: 16 amino acids. The DNA of the CDR3 is TGTGCCAGCAGCTTACGTACCGGAGCCCTGAGGGAAAAACTGTTTTTT. It specifies CASSLRTGALREKLFF.

The rearrangement links TRBV7-8 to TRBJ2-7; the match to TRBD2 covers 7 bases. V lost 5 bases and J lost 6; bases outside the gene matches: 7. CDR1 is SGHVS and CDR2 is FQNEAQ in the germline V gene. The length of the CDR3 is 13 residues. The CDR3 reads CASSTYGGSEQYF. The CDR3 nucleotides are TGTGCCAGCAGCACTTACGGGGGGAGCGAGCAGTACTTC.

This chain joins TRBV6-5 and TRBJ1-6; the match to TRBD1 covers 7 bases. The CDR3 loop spans 16 amino acids. Germline CDR1 is MNHEY and CDR2 is SVGAGI. V was clipped by 4 bases and J by 8 bases; unmatched bases: 11. The CDR3 DNA sequence: TGTGCCAGCAGTTTGAGTGGGGACAGCGAGTATTCACCCCTCCACTTT. Protein product: CASSLSGDSEYSPLHF.

The rearrangement uses TRBV4-1 and TRBJ1-2, with D possibly TRBD1 on 6 matching bases. Looked up from germline, CDR1 is MGHRA and CDR2 is YSYEKL. This CDR3 region has 15 residues. V was pared by 2 bases and J by 4 bases, with 14 bases between. CDR3 protein: CASSQNPQGPYGYTF. The CDR3 bases are TGCGCCAGCAGCCAAAACCCACAGGGACCCTATGGCTACACCTTC.

The V gene is TRBV30, the J gene TRBJ1-4; 9 positions match TRBD1. This CDR3 spans 16 amino acids. After removal of 3 bases from V and 8 bases from J, the junction contained 13 bases not matched to a gene. The germline CDR1 and CDR2 sequences are GTSNPN and SVGIG (reference sequence). The CDR3 coding sequence is TGTGCCTGGAGGCAGACGTGGGACAGGGCTCGCGAAAAACTGTTTTTT. Its protein is CAWRQTWDRAREKLFF.

The chain carries TRBV30 and TRBJ1-5, with no clear D. Germline V CDR1 and CDR2: GTSNPN, SVGIG (reference sequence). The ends were cut back, 1 base at V and 9 bases at J, with 19 bases in the middle. The CDR3 contains 15 residues. Here the CDR3 reads CAWSGRTPGVRPQHF. CDR3 nucleotide sequence: TGTGCCTGGAGTGGAAGGACTCCTGGGGTCCGGCCCCAGCATTTT.

The chain combines TRBV6-4 with TRBJ2-7; a possible D gene is TRBD2 (6 bases). CDR3 length: 13 amino acids. Germline CDR1 and CDR2: MRHNA and SNTAGT. The V end lost 6 bases, the J end lost 3 bases, and 12 bases lay between the germline ends. This chain's CDR3 is CASSNRERYEQYF. For the CDR3, the DNA is TGTGCCAGCAGCAACCGGGAGCGCTACGAGCAGTACTTC.

V usage is TRBV6-5 and J usage is TRBJ2-7; D is undetermined. Trimming shortened V by 0 bases and J by 0 bases, and 12 bases separated the two germline ends. This CDR3 contains 16 residues. In germline, CDR1 is MNHEY, CDR2 SVGAGI. The CDR3 region is CASSYSSGTNSYEQYF. In DNA, the CDR3 is TGTGCCAGCAGTTACTCGTCGGGTACTAACTCCTACGAGCAGTACTTC.

This clone was counted only a few times. The V gene is TRBV7-6, the J gene TRBJ1-1; D gene uncertain. Trimming shortened V by 5 bases and J by 5 bases, and 12 bases separated the two germline ends. This CDR3 comprises 13 residues. Germline-derived CDR1 and CDR2 are SGHVS and FNYEAQ. The CDR3 is CASSPREGTEAFF. The CDR3 nucleotides read TGTGCCAGCAGCCCCCGAGAGGGAACTGAAGCTTTCTTT.

The CDR3 loop is CASSVEMGPNTEAFF. Here the CDR3 DNA reads TGTGCCAGCAGCGTAGAGATGGGCCCAAACACTGAAGCTTTCTTT. The genes are TRBV9 and TRBJ1-1; D unclear. CDR3 length: 15 residues. V lost 0 bases to trimming and J lost 2 bases, with 11 bases between them. The germline CDR1 and CDR2 sequences are SGDLS and YYNGEE. Based on the CDR3 plus reference TRBV9 and TRBJ1-1, the full variable domain is DSGVTQTPKHLITATGQRVTLRCSPRSGDLSVYWYQQSLDQGLQFLIQYYNGEERAKGNILERFSAQQFPDLHSELNLSSLELGDSALYFCASSVEMGPNTEAFFGQGTRLTVV.

The chain recombines TRBV25-1 with TRBJ2-1; 10 bases align to TRBD2. This CDR3 spans 16 amino acids. CDR1 and CDR2 from the germline V gene are MGHDK and SYGVNS. Trimming removed 2 bases from V and 3 bases from J; junction bases left unmatched: 4. The DNA for the CDR3 is TGTGCCAGCAGTGAACGCACTAGCGGGAACTACAATGAGCAGTTCTTC. It codes for CASSERTSGNYNEQFF. The variable domain in full, completed from reference TRBV25-1 and TRBJ2-1, reads EADIYQTPRYLVIGTGKKITLECSQTMGHDKMYWYQQDPGMELHLIHYSYGVNSTEKGDLSSESTVSRIRTEHFPLTLESARPSHTSQYLCASSERTSGNYNEQFFGPGTRLTVL.

V gene TRBV4-1 combines with J gene TRBJ2-1; 11 nucleotides align to TRBD2. Germline V gene data show CDR1 as MGHRA and CDR2 as YSYEKL. Unmatched junction bases numbered 6, after V lost 2 bases and J lost 6 bases. This CDR3 spans 16 amino acids. Written as DNA, the CDR3 is TGCGCCAGCAGCCAATACGGACTAGCGGGTGTCAATGAGCAGTTCTTC. It encodes CASSQYGLAGVNEQFF.

The rearrangement links TRBV4-2 to TRBJ2-1, with D tentatively TRBD2 (5 bases). V gave up 4 bases and J gave up 1 base, with 14 bases separating them. Germline CDR1 LGHNA, CDR2 YNFKEQ. This CDR3 is built from 16 residues. CDR3 in amino acids: CASSPSGRASYNEQFF. In DNA, the CDR3 is TGTGCCAGCAGCCCCTCGGGAAGGGCATCCTACAATGAGCAGTTCTTC.